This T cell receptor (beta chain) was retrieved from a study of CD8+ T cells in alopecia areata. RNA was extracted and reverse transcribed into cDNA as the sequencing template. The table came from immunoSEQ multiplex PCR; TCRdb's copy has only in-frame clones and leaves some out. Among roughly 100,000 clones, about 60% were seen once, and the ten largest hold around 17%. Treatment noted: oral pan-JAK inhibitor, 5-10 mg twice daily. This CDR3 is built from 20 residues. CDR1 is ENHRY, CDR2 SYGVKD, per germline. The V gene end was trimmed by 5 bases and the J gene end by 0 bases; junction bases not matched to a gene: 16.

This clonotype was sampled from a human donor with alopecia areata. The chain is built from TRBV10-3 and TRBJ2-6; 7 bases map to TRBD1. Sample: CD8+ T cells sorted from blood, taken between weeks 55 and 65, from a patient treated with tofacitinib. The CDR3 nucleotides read TGTGCCATCAGTATCGGCTCGAGACAGGGCGGATACTCTGGGGCCAACGTCCTGACTTTC. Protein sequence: CAISIGSRQGGYSGANVLTF.